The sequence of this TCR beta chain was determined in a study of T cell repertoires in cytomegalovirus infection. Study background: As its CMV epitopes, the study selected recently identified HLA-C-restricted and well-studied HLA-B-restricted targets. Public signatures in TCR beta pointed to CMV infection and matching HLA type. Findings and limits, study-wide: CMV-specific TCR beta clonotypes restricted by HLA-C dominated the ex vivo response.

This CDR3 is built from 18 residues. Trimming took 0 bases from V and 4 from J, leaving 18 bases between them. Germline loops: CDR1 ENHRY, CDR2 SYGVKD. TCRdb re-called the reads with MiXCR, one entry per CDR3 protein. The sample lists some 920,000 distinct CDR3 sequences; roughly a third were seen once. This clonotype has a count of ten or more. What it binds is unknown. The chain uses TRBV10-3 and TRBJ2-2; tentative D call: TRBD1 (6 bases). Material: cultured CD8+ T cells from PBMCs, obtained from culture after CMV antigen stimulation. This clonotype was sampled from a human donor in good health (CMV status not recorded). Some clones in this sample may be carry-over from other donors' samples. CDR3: CAISESIFPGTSTGELFF. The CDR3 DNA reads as TGTGCCATCAGTGAGTCGATCTTTCCCGGGACAAGCACCGGGGAGCTGTTTTTT.